The 13 T cell receptor beta chains in this list originate from one sample, sequenced in a study of T cells in Graves' hyperthyroidism and ophthalmopathy. From RNA transcripts, TCR beta CDR3 regions were amplified. The TCR CDR3 first-round RT-PCR relied on the HTBI primer set. Via MiXCR, TCRdb re-called the multiplex PCR reads, giving one row per CDR3 protein. This table holds about 840,000 distinct CDR3 sequences, over 35% found once. The sequencing sample was made of blood. Source of these receptors: a man between 18 and 35 years old with Graves' hyperthyroidism.

This clonotype was seen many times. The gene calls are TRBV29-1 and TRBJ2-7, with a tentative D call TRBD2 (6 bases). Trimming took off 4 bases at V and 3 bases at J, with 13 bases between the two ends. CDR1 and CDR2 (germline): SQVTM, ANQGSEA. The CDR3 runs 13 residues. The CDR3 loop is CSVGIQTSYEQYF. The CDR3 DNA follows: TGCAGCGTTGGTATCCAGACTAGCTACGAGCAGTACTTC.

The V gene is TRBV2, the J gene TRBJ2-5; no definite D call. V was pared by 4 bases and J by 1 base, with 10 bases between. The CDR3 runs to 14 residues. Germline values: CDR1 SNHLY, CDR2 FYNNEI. For the CDR3, the DNA is TGTGCCAGCAGTGTGGACGGAATCCAAGAGACCCAGTACTTC. Translating it yields CASSVDGIQETQYF.

The J gene is TRBJ2-7, the V gene TRBV19; the D is unclear. Germline V gene lookup returns CDR1 LNHDA and CDR2 SQIVND (reference sequence). The ends were cut back, 9 bases at V and 2 bases at J, with 14 bases in the middle. This CDR3 comprises 13 residues. CDR3 sequence reads: CASSQQWAYEQYF. The CDR3 DNA reads as TGTGCCAGCAGCCAACAGTGGGCCTACGAGCAGTACTTC. The complete variable domain, with remaining parts taken from reference TRBV19 and TRBJ2-7, reads DGGITQSPKYLFRKEGQNVTLSCEQNLNHDAMYWYRQDPGQGLRLIYYSQIVNDFQKGDIAEGYSVSREKKESFPLTVTSAQKNPTAFYLCASSQQWAYEQYFGPGTRLTVT.

This clonotype was seen just once. The V call is TRBV25-1, the J call TRBJ1-5; TRBD1 agrees at 12 bases. This CDR3 has 14 residues. Per germline, CDR1 MGHDK and CDR2 SYGVNS. V was clipped by 7 bases and J by 6 bases; unmatched bases: 4. The CDR3 DNA reads TGTGCCAGCAAGGGACAGGGGGCCGGTCAGCCCCAGCATTTT. Translation: CASKGQGAGQPQHF.

In this sample, this clonotype turned up many times. J is TRBJ2-7 and V is TRBV24-1, with 9 nucleotides matching TRBD1. The CDR3 is 12 amino acids. Germline CDR1 and CDR2: KGHDR and SFDVKD. The trim removed 8 bases at V and 6 bases at J, leaving 4 bases unmatched. The CDR3 is CATMTGGGEQYF. In DNA, the CDR3 is TGTGCCACCATGACAGGGGGAGGCGAGCAGTACTTC.

This rearrangement joins TRBV25-1 to TRBJ1-6, with a possible D match to TRBD1 (6 bases). The CDR3 covers 14 residues. Germline V lookup: CDR1 MGHDK, CDR2 SYGVNS. V lost 8 bases and J 8 bases, leaving 16 bases between the germline ends. CDR3 in amino acids: CASLRGKGDSPLHF. CDR3 DNA sequence: TGTGCCAGCTTACGAGGGAAGGGGGATTCACCCCTCCACTTT.

This clonotype was observed a few times. The chain recombines TRBV20-1 with TRBJ2-2, with unresolved D. The germline V and J ends were trimmed by 0 bases and 5 bases, with 7 bases remaining between them. Germline V CDR1 and CDR2: DFQATT, SNEGSKA (reference sequence). The CDR3 has 13 residues. The CDR3 is CSARDFGTGELFF. CDR3 bases: TGCAGTGCTAGAGATTTCGGGACCGGGGAGCTGTTTTTT.

This clonotype was seen repeatedly, ten times or more. The rearrangement links TRBV7-9 to TRBJ2-7; maybe TRBD1 (6 bases). The CDR3 sequence is 13 residues long. Germline V lookup: CDR1 SEHNR, CDR2 FQNEAQ (reference sequence). V was clipped by 5 bases and J by 4 bases, with 12 bases between them. CDR3 region: CASSPLQGYEQYF. The CDR3 DNA reads TGTGCCAGCAGCCCGTTACAGGGTTACGAGCAGTACTTC.

V is TRBV19 and J is TRBJ1-2; no reliable D call. Looked up from germline, CDR1 is LNHDA and CDR2 is SQIVND (reference sequence). This CDR3 contains 15 residues. V lost 3 bases, J lost 5 bases, and 16 bases lay in between. CDR3 amino acids: CASSIPSTAYYGYTF. The DNA for the CDR3 is TGTGCCAGTAGTATCCCCTCGACTGCTTATTATGGCTACACCTTC.

The V and J genes are TRBV11-1 and TRBJ2-6, with D perhaps being TRBD1 or TRBD2 (5 bases each). Germline CDR1 is SGHAT and CDR2 is FQDESV (reference sequence). This CDR3 is built from 17 residues. V was pared by 4 bases and J by 4 bases, with 17 bases between. This chain's CDR3 is CASSSLAGALGANVLTF. The CDR3 DNA sequence: TGTGCCAGCAGCTCCCTCGCCGGGGCTCTGGGGGCCAACGTCCTGACTTTC.

The rearrangement joins TRBV6-5 to TRBJ1-1; D gene unclear. The length of the CDR3 is 13 residues. The germline V gene encodes CDR1 MNHEY and CDR2 SVGAGI. V gave up 6 bases and J gave up 5 bases, with 13 bases separating them. This chain's CDR3 is CASRPTEETEAFF. In nucleotides, the CDR3 is TGTGCCAGCAGGCCCACCGAGGAAACTGAAGCTTTCTTT.

Only a few counts were recorded for this clonotype. The gene calls are TRBV7-6 and TRBJ2-7; possibly TRBD2 for D (5 bases). The germline CDR1 and CDR2 sequences are SGHVS and FNYEAQ. V lost 1 base to trimming and J lost 3 bases, with 10 bases between them. The CDR3 totals 14 residues. The CDR3 here is CASSLEDGNYEQYF. In DNA, the CDR3 is TGTGCCAGCAGCTTAGAGGACGGGAACTACGAGCAGTACTTC.

In its sample, this clonotype was seen a few times. The chain couples TRBV6-6 to TRBJ2-5; D might be TRBD2 (6 bases). CDR3 length equals 15 residues. Germline values: CDR1 MNHNY, CDR2 SVGAGI (reference sequence). V was pared by 2 bases and J by 1 base, with 11 bases between. The chain's CDR3 is CASSYEGLLQETQYF. The CDR3, as DNA: TGTGCCAGCAGTTACGAGGGACTGCTCCAAGAGACCCAGTACTTC.